The T cell receptor beta chain under discussion was sequenced for a study of CD4 T cells in relation to SARS-CoV-2 and coronaviruses. Study details: TCR beta CDR3s were sequenced after roughly ten-day antigen culture of PBMCs.

As regards this clone: Its specificity is unknown.

Libraries were prepared by immunoSEQ multiplex PCR; TCRdb keeps only in-frame clonotypes and omits some of them. This repertoire shows 15,000 to 20,000 clones, about four fifths found once; its top ten account for 25% to 35%. CD4+ T cells from unexposed donors were obtained before the COVID-19 pandemic (2011-2018). CD4+ T cells were isolated from the cells after more than nine days of culture. The V gene's germline CDR1 is SNHLY and CDR2 FYNNEI. The CDR3 totals 15 residues. Deletions cut 5 bases from V and 0 bases from J, with 14 bases between. This TCR was sampled from a human donor in good health. This rearrangement joins TRBV2 to TRBJ2-7; D might be TRBD1 (5 bases). The sample comprised CD4+ T cells from PBMCs, cultured in vitro. CDR3: CASSRTLPSSYEQYF. CDR3 nucleotides: TGTGCCAGCAGTCGGACACTTCCTAGCTCCTACGAGCAGTACTTC.